This TCR beta chain was sequenced during a study of T cell repertoires in cytomegalovirus infection. Turning to the study itself: An indication of both CMV infection and matching HLA type came from public TCR beta signatures.

Whole-study findings and limits: It was HLA-C-restricted CMV-specific TCR beta clonotypes that dominated the response ex vivo. Totalled public TCR beta family frequency picked out people who carried CMV plus the relevant HLA.

About this clonotype itself: What it binds is unknown.

TCRdb used MiXCR to reprocess the reads, holding one entry per CDR3 protein. The top ten hold about 13% of the sample, which has more than 400,000 distinct CDR3 sequences, more than 25% seen once. The ends lost 7 bases at V and 0 bases at J; junction bases unmatched: 10. Per the germline V gene, CDR1 is MNHEY and CDR2 is SVGAGI. This CDR3 has 17 residues. V usage is TRBV6-5 and J usage is TRBJ1-1; 11 bases are shared with TRBD1. The clonotype originates from a human donor in good health (CMV status not recorded). Some clones in this sample may be carry-over from other donors' samples. The sequenced sample consisted of PBMCs. The DNA for the CDR3 is TGTGCCAGCACCGATCGGACAGGGGGCCTTATGAACACTGAAGCTTTCTTT. Its protein is CASTDRTGGLMNTEAFF.